These 15 T cell receptor beta chains came from one sample sequenced in a study of post-analysis software for immune sequencing data. These receptors' targets are unknown. Each TCR beta cDNA library carried unique molecular identifiers. Each CDR3 protein is one row after TCRdb ran MiXCR on the PCR reads. The data contain hundreds of thousands of distinct CDR3 sequences, less than 40% of them seen just once; the ten biggest clones take up under 15%. Study conclusions and caveats: In patients, TRBV5-6, TRBV5-1 and TRBV20-1 belonged to five or six TRBV segments found more frequently than in controls.

The material sequenced was blood. The source of these receptors is a girl between 5 and 17 years old with multiple sclerosis.

The chain combines TRBV12-3 or TRBV12-4 with TRBJ1-5; TRBD1 might be the D (5 bases). This CDR3 contains 16 residues. The V gene lost 4 bases and the J gene lost 4 bases, with 17 bases spanning the gap. The CDR3 DNA is TGTGCCAGCAGTTCTGGGGCGAGCGGGGGGAATCAGCCCCAGCATTTT. This codes for CASSSGASGGNQPQHF.

This clonotype was detected only a few times. The chain links TRBV5-1 to TRBJ2-5; 8 bases fit TRBD1. The CDR3 is made up of 15 amino acids. J was trimmed by 3 bases and V by 3 bases; bases with no gene match: 7. Per germline, CDR1 SGHRS and CDR2 YFSETQ. The CDR3 here is CASSSRTGREETQYF. The CDR3 DNA follows: TGCGCCAGCAGCTCTAGGACAGGGCGCGAAGAGACCCAGTACTTC. The whole variable domain, filled in from reference TRBV5-1 and TRBJ2-5, reads KAGVTQTPRYLIKTRGQQVTLSCSPISGHRSVSWYQQTPGQGLQFLFEYFSETQRNKGNFPGRFSGRQFSNSRSEMNVSTLELGDSALYLCASSSRTGREETQYFGPGTRLLVL.

The chain links TRBV20-1 to TRBJ2-2; TRBD2 agrees at 7 bases. Germline CDR1 DFQATT, CDR2 SNEGSKA (reference sequence). The CDR3 length is 15 residues. V shed 1 base and J 1 base; nucleotides not matched to a gene: 3. The CDR3 spells CSARAGGGNTGELFF. In nucleotides, the CDR3 is TGCAGTGCTAGAGCTGGGGGGGGGAACACCGGGGAGCTGTTTTTT.

The rearrangement links TRBV10-3 to TRBJ1-1; the D gene is possibly TRBD1 (5 bases). V gave up 6 bases and J gave up 1 base, with 12 bases separating them. CDR1 ENHRY and CDR2 SYGVKD come from the germline V gene. The CDR3 sequence is 14 residues long. CDR3 loop: CAIRRDSSNTEAFF. Written as DNA, the CDR3 is TGTGCCATCAGGAGGGACTCGTCGAACACTGAAGCTTTCTTT.

This chain links TRBV20-1 with TRBJ1-1; no reliable D call. The CDR3 runs 13 residues. V lost 2 bases to trimming and J lost 4 bases, with 11 bases between them. Germline V gives CDR1 DFQATT, CDR2 SNEGSKA (reference sequence). CDR3 loop: CSARKEGITEAFF. CDR3 nucleotide sequence: TGCAGTGCTAGAAAGGAGGGAATCACTGAAGCTTTCTTT.

A remark on this clonotype: One end of the junction is discordant with germline, which a read error may explain. The chain couples TRBV7-9 to TRBJ1-1; D not certain. The CDR3 spans 15 residues. CDR1 is SEHNR and CDR2 is FQNEAQ in the germline V gene (reference sequence). The CDR3 sequence is CASSLARGFDTEAFF. The CDR3 nucleotides read TGCGCCAGCAGCTTAGCGAGAGGGTTTGACACTGAAGCTTTCTTT.

Only a few counts were recorded for this clonotype. V usage is TRBV7-2 and J usage is TRBJ1-6, with D unclear. Trimming pared 0 bases from V and 0 bases from J, leaving 9 bases between. The CDR3 spans 17 residues. Germline V CDR1 and CDR2: SGHTA, FQGNSA. The chain's CDR3 is CASSLAGSSSYNSPLHF. The DNA for the CDR3 is TGTGCCAGCAGCTTAGCGGGTTCAAGCTCCTATAATTCACCCCTCCACTTT. Drawing the rest from reference TRBV7-2 and TRBJ1-6, the complete variable domain is GAGVSQSPSNKVTEKGKDVELRCDPISGHTALYWYRQSLGQGLEFLIYFQGNSAPDKSGLPSDRFSAERTGGSVSTLTIQRTQQEDSAVYLCASSLAGSSSYNSPLHFGNGTRLTVT.

The chain links TRBV5-5 to TRBJ1-2; TRBD1 agrees at 8 bases. The V and J ends lost 4 bases and 3 bases, in that order; junction bases with no gene match: 8. The germline V gene encodes CDR1 SGHKS and CDR2 YYEKEE (reference sequence). This CDR3 region has 15 residues. The CDR3 protein is CASSLSGGADYGYTF. The CDR3 nucleotides read TGTGCCAGCAGCCTTTCAGGGGGCGCGGACTATGGCTACACCTTC.

The CDR3 nucleotides are TGTGCCAGCAGCCAAGATGGGGTATCACCCCTCCACTTT. This sequence encodes CASSQDGVSPLHF. The V call is TRBV3-1, the J call TRBJ1-6, with D unresolved. Between the trimmed V and J ends, which lost 0 bases and 10 bases, there was a span of 7 bases. The CDR3 is made up of 13 amino acids. In germline, CDR1 is LGHDT, CDR2 YNNKEL (reference sequence).

This clonotype was picked up a small number of times. The chain is built from TRBV5-1 and TRBJ2-5, with 11 bases matching TRBD1. With V trimmed by 3 bases and J by 1 base, 2 bases remained unmatched. This CDR3 has 15 amino acids. Germline CDR1 and CDR2: SGHRS and YFSETQ. CDR3 sequence reads: CASSWGTGGQETQYF. For the CDR3, the DNA is TGCGCCAGCAGCTGGGGGACAGGGGGCCAAGAGACCCAGTACTTC.

This sequence joins TRBV2 and TRBJ2-3; D call uncertain. V was trimmed by 11 bases and J by 0 bases, leaving 15 bases between them. Germline V CDR1 and CDR2: SNHLY, FYNNEI. CDR3 size: 14 residues. For the CDR3, the DNA is TGTGCCCCCCAAGTCGGCTTTAGCACAGATACGCAGTATTTT. Its protein product is CAPQVGFSTDTQYF.

The chain recombines TRBV9 with TRBJ2-1; TRBD1 agrees at 7 bases. CDR1 is SGDLS and CDR2 is YYNGEE in the germline V gene. The V and J ends lost 4 bases and 5 bases, in that order; junction bases with no gene match: 9. This CDR3 is 15 amino acids long. CDR3 DNA sequence: TGTGCCAGCAGCTCGACAGGGAATAGCCACAATGAGCAGTTCTTC. This translates into CASSSTGNSHNEQFF.

J is TRBJ1-1 and V is TRBV7-2; TRBD1 is a possible D gene (5 bases). The CDR3 runs 12 residues. Germline loops: CDR1 SGHTA, CDR2 FQGNSA. The V end lost 5 bases, the J end lost 8 bases, and 12 bases lay between the germline ends. In DNA, the CDR3 is TGTGCCAGCAGCGGATGGGGGGTGGAAGCTTTCTTT. Translation gives CASSGWGVEAFF.

The gene calls are TRBV29-1 and TRBJ2-4, with TRBD2 matching 8 bases. The J segment lost 6 bases and the V segment lost 6 bases, leaving 4 bases of the junction unmatched. The CDR3 loop spans 12 amino acids. Germline V CDR1 and CDR2: SQVTM, ANQGSEA. The CDR3: CSVRSGGNIQYF. The CDR3 DNA reads TGCAGCGTCAGGAGCGGGGGAAACATTCAGTACTTC.

This sequence joins TRBV7-2 and TRBJ1-2, with D unclear. The CDR3 totals 14 residues. Germline CDR1 SGHTA, CDR2 FQGNSA. The V gene lost 1 base and the J gene lost 7 bases, with 13 bases spanning the gap. This CDR3 is CASSLGPEGGGYTF. In nucleotides, the CDR3 is TGTGCCAGCAGCTTAGGACCGGAGGGAGGTGGCTACACCTTC.